One T cell receptor (beta chain) is described in this entry. The target antigen is unknown. The data are from a study of cytomegalovirus exposure and HLA in healthy donors. About the study: Findings of an earlier analysis included 90 million to 120 million unique TCR beta sequences from 180 million or so T cells.

Germline CDR1 reads KGHSH; CDR2 reads LQKENI. The CDR3 consists of 16 residues. Trimming left V 1 base short and J 3 bases short, with 15 bases between. The PCR made use of 60 Vbeta and 13 Jbeta primers. Sequencing was performed with immunoSEQ multiplex PCR; in TCRdb, only in-frame clones are kept and a portion is missing. The data hold 150,000 to 160,000 clones, with approximately 72% observed a single time. Study outcomes and limitations: Previous analysis showed most TCR beta V segments were productive about 90% or about 30% of the time.

The receptor comes from a man aged 18 to 30 in good health and CMV-seronegative. The rearrangement joins TRBV18 to TRBJ1-2; D remains unclear. Sequencing was performed on PBMCs. The CDR3 is CASSPQNRPGDYGYTF. The CDR3 DNA sequence: TGTGCCAGCTCACCACAAAACCGACCCGGGGACTATGGCTACACCTTC.